This T cell receptor (beta chain) was sequenced for a study of control samples from healthy donors and cancer patients (dated by TCRdb to about 2020). The library was prepared using the immunoSEQ multiplex PCR assay. Here the immuneACCESS table is served through TCRdb, limited to in-frame sequences with V and J called. Missing clones are a known gap in these copies; in checked studies unresolved V genes cover under half, and the rest lacks a known reason. The sample data list roughly 120,000 clones, and 80% to 90% of these were observed just once. 1.1% of the sample lies in the top ten. Its CDR3 holds 18 amino acids, cysteine through phenylalanine. The read is trimmed to its CDR3 DNA, 54 bases read in frame from base 1. V is trimmed back by 0 bases and J by 4 bases, and the junction contains 11 bases that no gene match accounts for. For CDR1 and CDR2, the germline V gene (reference sequence) lists SGHNT and YYREEE.

A remark on this clone: Its antigen is not yet known. Base qualities were left out, and no much larger clone turns up one base away.

The V and J genes are TRBV5-4 and TRBJ2-2, and TRBD2 matches 8 of the central bases. This sequence originates from a woman aged 45-60 years with colorectal cancer. Sequenced: PBMCs. The DNA sequence is TGTGCCAGCAGCTTGGCCGTCTCGAGCGGGGGATTCACCGGGGAGCTGTTTTTT. Its translation is CASSLAVSSGGFTGELFF.